Only one count was recorded for the clone carrying this TCR beta chain. Its target is not known. Trimming removed 3 bases from V and 5 bases from J, with 14 bases in between. Germline loops: CDR1 KGHSH, CDR2 LQKENI. The CDR3 consists of 14 residues. This record belongs to a study of cytomegalovirus exposure and HLA in healthy donors. Vbeta (60) and Jbeta (13) primers were used in the PCR. Here immunoSEQ multiplex PCR was the method, and the copy in TCRdb shows in-frame clones only, minus some. The repertoire has 140,000 or so clones, approximately 82% of them found once; the top ten carry roughly 10%. Points from the study as a whole: The listing of roughly 160 TCR beta chains classed them as cytomegalovirus-associated.

The chain links TRBV18 to TRBJ2-7, with D unresolved. The sequence came from a woman in her sixties or seventies in good health and CMV-seropositive. The sequenced material came from PBMCs. The CDR3 here is CASSPSRGGHEQYF. In DNA form, the CDR3 reads TGTGCCAGCTCACCCTCCCGAGGTGGTCACGAGCAGTACTTC. The variable domain in full, with the rest retrieved from reference TRBV18 and TRBJ2-7, is NAGVMQNPRHLVRRRGQEARLRCSPMKGHSHVYWYRQLPEEGLKFMVYLQKENIIDESGMPKERFSAEFPKEGPSILRIQQVVRGDSAAYFCASSPSRGGHEQYFGPGTRLTVT.